This TCR beta chain was profiled in a study of cytomegalovirus exposure and HLA in healthy donors. Study-level findings and limits: Presence/absence analyses rested on an assumption that sequencing depth was roughly uniform across donors. Sequencing likely generated an artifact that appeared as a cluster of highly shared sequence variants. Productive rates of about 90% or about 30% were seen for most TCR beta V segments in an earlier analysis. Reportedly, fewer N-insertions than the approximately 610-donor mean appeared in an Asian-associated ancestry cluster in a later analysis.

Worth noting for this clone: Its target is not known.

Amplification used 60 Vbeta primers and 13 Jbeta primers. Clones were sequenced by immunoSEQ multiplex PCR, and TCRdb holds only the in-frame ones, with some missing. This sample contains 85,000 or so clones. This TCR derives from a woman in her 30s in good health and CMV-seronegative. Specimen: PBMCs.

The CDR3: CASSFSQGASEAFF. In DNA form, the CDR3 reads TGTGCCAGCAGTTTCTCACAGGGCGCTTCTGAAGCTTTCTTT. The chain is built from TRBV6-5 and TRBJ1-1; D perhaps matches TRBD1 (6 bases). The length of the CDR3 is 14 residues. Germline CDR1 is MNHEY and CDR2 is SVGAGI. V was clipped by 4 bases and J by 6 bases, with 15 bases between them.